The 32 T cell receptor beta chains reported below all come from one sample, sequenced in a study of neurological immune-mediated disorders. TCRdb reprocessed the 5' RACE reads via MiXCR and lists one record per CDR3 protein. The table records about 120,000 distinct CDR3 sequences, 3% to 3.5% of them present only once. Sequenced sample: PBMCs. The origin of the receptors is a woman aged 30 to 39 with multiple sclerosis.

This clonotype was seen many times. This chain uses TRBV20-1 with TRBJ1-2; unclear D gene. V lost 4 bases and J lost 8, with 20 bases in between. Germline CDR1 and CDR2: DFQATT and SNEGSKA (reference sequence). This CDR3 region has 14 residues. The CDR3 is CSATPPGGMGGYTF. CDR3 bases: TGCAGTGCTACACCCCCAGGCGGGATGGGCGGCTACACCTTC.

This clonotype was seen repeatedly, ten times or more. The chain combines TRBV12-3 or TRBV12-4 with TRBJ1-2; no clear D gene. This CDR3 has 11 amino acids. Trimming took off 5 bases at V and 7 bases at J, with 8 bases between the two ends. In nucleotides, the CDR3 is TGTGCCAGCAGTGACCGCTTTGGCTACACCTTC. It is translated as CASSDRFGYTF.

At least ten counts were recorded for this clonotype. The genes are TRBV5-1 and TRBJ1-1; TRBD1 might be the D (5 bases). Germline V gives CDR1 SGHRS, CDR2 YFSETQ. This CDR3 contains 15 residues. V shed 0 bases and J shed 0 bases, with 9 bases lying between them. The CDR3 region has the DNA TGCGCCAGCAGCTTGGAGGACACCTTGAACACTGAAGCTTTCTTT. It encodes CASSLEDTLNTEAFF.

This clonotype was seen at least ten times. The CDR3 bases are TGCGCCAGCAGCGCCGGGGACATAGTACCTGAAGCTTTCTTT. Translation: CASSAGDIVPEAFF. The genes are TRBV5-1 and TRBJ1-1; the D gene is possibly TRBD1 (6 bases). The CDR3 totals 14 residues. Germline V gene data show CDR1 as SGHRS and CDR2 as YFSETQ. The V gene lost 4 bases and the J gene lost 6 bases, with 16 bases spanning the gap.

This clonotype was picked up many times. V usage is TRBV7-2 and J usage is TRBJ2-7; TRBD2 aligns across 9 bases. Germline V gene data show CDR1 as SGHTA and CDR2 as FQGNSA. The V gene end was trimmed by 5 bases and the J gene end by 4 bases; junction bases not matched to a gene: 6. The CDR3 is made up of 14 amino acids. The DNA of the CDR3 is TGTGCCAGCAGCCCCGGGACTAGCAGATACGAGCAGTACTTC. It encodes CASSPGTSRYEQYF.

This clonotype was seen repeatedly, ten times or more. The genes are TRBV6-5 and TRBJ1-5; D gene unclear. The CDR3 is 13 amino acids. The V end was cut by 4 bases, the J end by 4 bases, with 8 bases between. Per germline, CDR1 MNHEY and CDR2 SVGAGI. CDR3 in DNA: TGTGCCAGCAGTTCTAAGACTAATCAGCCCCAGCATTTT. Translating it yields CASSSKTNQPQHF.

This clonotype was picked up many times. This chain links TRBV12-3 or TRBV12-4 with TRBJ2-7; TRBD1 agrees at 8 bases. The CDR3 has 14 residues. The junction had 4 bases not matched to a gene; V was cut back by 6 bases and J by 0 bases. Here the CDR3 reads CASSRGQGSYEQYF. The DNA for the CDR3 is TGTGCCAGCAGCCGAGGACAGGGCTCCTACGAGCAGTACTTC.

This clonotype was counted ten times or more. V usage is TRBV20-1 and J usage is TRBJ2-1, with TRBD1 as a possible D gene (5 bases). V lost 0 bases, J lost 12 bases, and 15 bases lay in between. CDR1 and CDR2 (germline): DFQATT, SNEGSKA (reference sequence). The CDR3 has 13 amino acids. The CDR3 nucleotides are TGCAGTGCTAGAGAGGCCCAGGGCCTTATGCAGTTCTTC. Protein sequence: CSAREAQGLMQFF.

This clonotype has a count of ten or more. The rearrangement uses TRBV6-1 and TRBJ2-7, with TRBD1 identical over 9 bases. V was clipped by 4 bases and J by 4 bases; unmatched bases: 8. The CDR3 consists of 15 residues. The germline V gene has CDR1 MNHNS and CDR2 SASEGT. The DNA for the CDR3 is TGTGCCAGCAGTGGAACCCCGGGACAGGGTTACGAGCAGTACTTC. Amino acids: CASSGTPGQGYEQYF.

This clonotype showed up many times. The chain carries TRBV20-1 and TRBJ1-5; the match to TRBD1 covers 9 bases. J lost 3 bases, V lost 6 bases, and 9 bases had no gene match. The CDR3 is 15 amino acids. Germline CDR1 is DFQATT and CDR2 is SNEGSKA (reference sequence). CDR3 DNA sequence: TGCAGTGCCTCCGCCGGGACAGGGTACAATCAGCCCCAGCATTTT. This gives the protein CSASAGTGYNQPQHF.

This clonotype was seen many times. The rearrangement uses TRBV27 and TRBJ1-2, with TRBD1 matching 7 bases. V dropped 3 bases and J dropped 4; count of bases not matched to a gene: 8. Per germline, CDR1 MNHEY and CDR2 SMNVEV (reference sequence). The CDR3 runs 15 residues. The CDR3 sequence is CASSFREGGIYGYTF. Written as DNA, the CDR3 is TGTGCCAGCAGTTTCAGGGAAGGGGGCATCTATGGCTACACCTTC.

This clonotype was counted many times. The chain employs TRBV29-1 and TRBJ2-4, with no clear D. V lost 4 bases, J lost 0 bases, and 7 bases lay in between. The CDR3 runs to 13 residues. Per the germline V gene, CDR1 is SQVTM and CDR2 is ANQGSEA. The CDR3 here is CSVAGLAKNIQYF. DNA for the CDR3: TGCAGCGTTGCTGGTCTAGCCAAAAACATTCAGTACTTC.

This clonotype was seen at least ten times. The CDR3 spells CASSLARPTDTQYF. As DNA, the CDR3 is TGTGCCAGCAGCTTAGCGAGGCCCACAGATACGCAGTATTTT. V and J are TRBV7-2 and TRBJ2-3; D gene uncertain. V gave up 0 bases and J gave up 2 bases, with 6 bases separating them. CDR1 and CDR2 (germline): SGHTA, FQGNSA. CDR3 size: 14 residues.

This clonotype was counted at least ten times. The gene calls are TRBV5-1 and TRBJ1-1, with D uncertain. CDR3 length: 14 residues. The V end lost 2 bases, the J end lost 6 bases, and 14 bases lay between the germline ends. CDR1 is SGHRS and CDR2 is YFSETQ in the germline V gene. DNA for the CDR3: TGCGCCAGCAGCTTCGAAAGCAAGGGCGCTGAAGCTTTCTTT. Its protein product is CASSFESKGAEAFF.

This clonotype was recorded a few times. The chain has TRBV4-3 and TRBJ2-5; the D gene is possibly TRBD1 (7 bases). Trimming removed 0 bases from V and 9 bases from J, with 23 bases in between. The CDR3 runs to 17 residues. The germline gives CDR1 LGHNA, CDR2 YSLEER. The CDR3 loop reads CASSQDSQGGETWPQYF. The CDR3 DNA is TGCGCCAGCAGCCAAGACTCCCAGGGGGGCGAGACGTGGCCCCAGTACTTC.

The table lists this clonotype with many counts. The V gene is TRBV7-2, the J gene TRBJ1-3; no clear D. V was cut by 3 bases and J by 0 bases, with 6 bases left in between. The germline V gene has CDR1 SGHTA and CDR2 FQGNSA. This CDR3 has 14 residues. The CDR3 is CASSFGSSGNTIYF. Here the CDR3 DNA reads TGTGCCAGCAGCTTTGGCAGCTCTGGAAACACCATATATTTT.

This clonotype was seen many times. This chain connects TRBV20-1 to TRBJ2-1; D could derive from TRBD1 or TRBD2 (6 bases each). The CDR3 contains 15 residues. V was cut by 6 bases and J by 6 bases, with 21 bases left in between. Germline CDR1 DFQATT, CDR2 SNEGSKA (reference sequence). The CDR3 nucleotides read TGCAGTGCCATCCTACTTATGGGGGGCCCCAATGAGCAGTTCTTC. It encodes CSAILLMGGPNEQFF.

In this sample, this clonotype turned up many times. V gene TRBV12-3 or TRBV12-4 combines with J gene TRBJ1-5; D remains unclear. V lost 7 bases and J lost 0, with 19 bases in between. There are 17 residues in the CDR3. The DNA for the CDR3 is TGTGCCAGCACCTCTAACATTGCAATCGATAGCAATCAGCCCCAGCATTTT. This sequence encodes CASTSNIAIDSNQPQHF.

This clonotype was detected many times. The chain carries TRBV4-1 and TRBJ1-2, with a possible D match to TRBD1 (5 bases). The V end was cut by 4 bases, the J end by 7 bases, with 13 bases between. The germline CDR1 and CDR2 sequences are MGHRA and YSYEKL. The CDR3 is 13 residues long. CDR3 sequence: CASSPPREGGYTF. DNA of the CDR3: TGCGCCAGCAGCCCCCCCAGGGAGGGTGGCTACACCTTC.

This clonotype occurred many times. Here the CDR3 reads CAILVGDEKLFF. CDR3 nucleotides: TGTGCCATCCTGGTGGGAGATGAAAAACTGTTTTTT. This chain joins TRBV7-8 and TRBJ1-4; D unresolved. Germline V CDR1 and CDR2: SGHVS, FQNEAQ. CDR3 length equals 12 residues. With 10 bases removed from V and 6 bases from J, the gap between germline ends came to 12 bases.

Ten or more counts support this clonotype. The chain combines TRBV5-6 with TRBJ2-1; unclear D gene. CDR1 and CDR2 from the germline V gene are SGHDT and YYEEEE. There are 14 residues in the CDR3. Trimming shortened V by 1 base and J by 3 bases, and 8 bases separated the two germline ends. CDR3 sequence (DNA): TGTGCCAGCAGCTTGTCACACCTCTACAATGAGCAGTTCTTC. Translating gives CASSLSHLYNEQFF. Using reference TRBV5-6 and TRBJ2-1 for the parts outside the CDR3, the full variable domain is DAGVTQSPTHLIKTRGQQVTLRCSPKSGHDTVSWYQQALGQGPQFIFQYYEEEERQRGNFPDRFSGHQFPNYSSELNVNALLLGDSALYLCASSLSHLYNEQFFGPGTRLTVL.

This clonotype has a count of ten or more. The chain uses TRBV27 and TRBJ2-1; unclear D gene. The CDR3 consists of 14 residues. Trimming took 6 bases from V and 0 from J, leaving 9 bases between them. Germline loops: CDR1 MNHEY, CDR2 SMNVEV (reference sequence). The CDR3 bases are TGTGCCAGCAGCCCGGTGAGCTCCTACAATGAGCAGTTCTTC. Encoded protein: CASSPVSSYNEQFF.

This clonotype was found many times. The rearrangement uses TRBV5-1 and TRBJ2-5; TRBD2 is a possible D gene (6 bases). The CDR3 totals 14 residues. Per the germline V gene, CDR1 is SGHRS and CDR2 is YFSETQ. Deletions cut 0 bases from V and 5 bases from J, with 11 bases between. DNA of the CDR3: TGCGCCAGCAGCTTGGAGGCCGCGGGGGAGACCCAGTACTTC. The encoded protein is CASSLEAAGETQYF.

This clonotype came up many times. The chain couples TRBV6-6 to TRBJ1-2, with 8 bases that match TRBD1. Germline V gene lookup returns CDR1 MNHNY and CDR2 SVGAGI (reference sequence). The V segment lost 6 bases and the J segment 8 bases; nucleotides outside the gene matches: 2. The CDR3 extends over 11 amino acids. Here the CDR3 DNA reads TGTGCCAGCAGCAGGGGGCAAGGCTACACCTTC. This gives the protein CASSRGQGYTF.

This clonotype was seen many times. The chain is built from TRBV20-1 and TRBJ2-7; TRBD2 agrees at 8 bases. Germline lookup yields CDR1 DFQATT and CDR2 SNEGSKA (reference sequence). J gave up 4 bases and V 3 bases, and 8 bases lay outside the gene matches. This CDR3 is 14 amino acids long. The CDR3: CSASSRQRGYEQYF. CDR3 coding DNA: TGCAGTGCTAGTTCCCGCCAGCGGGGGTACGAGCAGTACTTC.

This clonotype was found many times. The genes are TRBV5-1 and TRBJ1-1; D gene uncertain. The CDR3 runs to 15 residues. Germline CDR1 reads SGHRS; CDR2 reads YFSETQ. V dropped 0 bases and J dropped 1 base, with 10 bases sitting between them. The CDR3 region has the DNA TGCGCCAGCAGCTTGGGCCCGTCGGGGAACACTGAAGCTTTCTTT. Translating gives CASSLGPSGNTEAFF.

The sample holds a few counts of this clonotype. V and J are TRBV5-1 and TRBJ2-7; 8 bases align to TRBD2. The CDR3 spans 14 residues. With V trimmed by 5 bases and J by 5 bases, 9 bases remained unmatched. The V gene's germline CDR1 is SGHRS and CDR2 YFSETQ. CDR3 sequence (DNA): TGCGCCAGCAGACGTCGGGAGGGCCATGACGAGCAGTACTTC. Translation: CASRRREGHDEQYF.

As regards this clonotype: A read error may explain this, as a much larger clone is one base away. The chain carries TRBV3-1 and TRBJ2-6; maybe TRBD1 (5 bases). There are 15 residues in the CDR3. Germline V gives CDR1 LGHDT, CDR2 YNNKEL (reference sequence). CDR3 residues: CASSQDASGAKVLTF. Here the CDR3 DNA reads TGTGCCAGCAGCCAAGATGCCTCTGGGGCCAAAGTCCTGACTTTC. Full variable domain (missing parts from reference TRBV3-1 and TRBJ2-6): DTAVSQTPKYLVTQMGNDKSIKCEQNLGHDTMYWYKQDSKKFLKIMFSYNNKELIINETVPNRFSPKSPDKAHLNLHINSLELGDSAVYFCASSQDASGAKVLTFGAGSRLTVL.

This clonotype was counted at least ten times. The CDR3 loop is CASSDTRQGNYGYTF. The CDR3 nucleotides are TGTGCCAGCAGCGATACAAGACAGGGAAACTATGGCTACACCTTC. The rearrangement joins TRBV5-6 to TRBJ1-2; 7 bases fit TRBD1. CDR1 is SGHDT and CDR2 is YYEEEE in the germline V gene. V shed 4 bases and J 2 bases; nucleotides not matched to a gene: 8. The CDR3 totals 15 residues.

This clonotype was counted many times. DNA of the CDR3: TGTGCCAGCAGCTACCTCGGGGGGGCTGGGAACACTGAAGCTTTCTTT. It translates to CASSYLGGAGNTEAFF. The V gene is TRBV7-9, the J gene TRBJ1-1, with D perhaps TRBD1 (6 bases). V was clipped by 4 bases and J by 1 base, with 16 bases between them. This CDR3 contains 16 residues. Germline V gene data show CDR1 as SEHNR and CDR2 as FQNEAQ (reference sequence).

The chain has TRBV7-6 and TRBJ2-3; D unresolved. V lost 5 bases and J lost 2, with 11 bases in between. Germline-derived CDR1 and CDR2 are SGHVS and FNYEAQ. The CDR3 has 14 residues. DNA of the CDR3: TGTGCCAGCAGCCTAGAGACGCTCACAGATACGCAGTATTTT. Translated, it gives CASSLETLTDTQYF.

This clonotype was seen many times. This rearrangement joins TRBV15 to TRBJ2-2; TRBD2 is a possible D gene (5 bases). This CDR3 contains 13 residues. With 5 bases removed from V and 4 bases from J, the gap between germline ends came to 8 bases. Germline CDR1 LNHNV, CDR2 YYDKDF (reference sequence). The CDR3 spells CATSSGFTGELFF. In DNA form, the CDR3 reads TGTGCCACCAGCTCGGGGTTCACCGGGGAGCTGTTTTTT.